This is a list of T cell receptor beta chains from one sample in a study of cytomegalovirus exposure and HLA in healthy donors. Data came from immunoSEQ multiplex PCR; TCRdb stores just in-frame clones and leaves some out. The sample holds 200,000 or so clones, around 83% seen once. The sequenced sample consisted of PBMCs. The receptors originated from a girl between 5 and 17 years old in good health and CMV-seronegative. Both conserved end residues are part of each CDR3. D genes are given only for firm matches. Rows give clone size only sometimes, using once, few, many, or a class for an expanded clone.

D,size,J,V,DNA,CDR3
TRBD1,NA,TRBJ2-2,TRBV27,TGTGCCAGCAGCCGCGGGACAGGGTTTTCAGGGGAGCTGTTTTTT,CASSRGTGFSGELFF
NA,NA,TRBJ2-7,TRBV5-6,TGTGCCAGCAGCCAAACCTTGTACGGAGGCGAGCAGTACTTC,CASSQTLYGGEQYF
NA,NA,TRBJ2-7,TRBV27,TGTGCCAGCAGTTTCCAGACAGGCGGATACGAGCAGTACTTC,CASSFQTGGYEQYF
NA,NA,TRBJ2-1,TRBV7-3,TGTGCCAGCAGGTTCGAGCCCGGGACTCCGAACAATGAGCAGTTCTTC,CASRFEPGTPNNEQFF
TRBD1,few,TRBJ1-1,TRBV4-3,TGCGCCAGCAGCCACACTTCCGACGGGACAGGTCTACTGAGAACTTTCTTT,CASSHTSDGTGLLRTFF
NA,NA,TRBJ1-6,TRBV6-5,TGTGCCAGCAGTTACTCCGGGGGAGGAACGGGTTCACCCCTCCACTTT,CASSYSGGGTGSPLHF
NA,NA,TRBJ1-6,TRBV6-1,TGTGCCAGCAGTGAAAGGGGTGGCTCCTATAATTCACCCCTCCACTTT,CASSERGGSYNSPLHF
TRBD1,NA,TRBJ1-4,TRBV28,TGTGCCACAAAGGGGACAGGGGTAGGAACTAATGAAAAACTGTTTTTT,CATKGTGVGTNEKLFF
NA,NA,TRBJ1-1,TRBV28,TGTGCCAGCCGTACAGTCAACACTGAAGCTTTCTTT,CASRTVNTEAFF
NA,NA,TRBJ2-5,TRBV5-5,TGTGCCAGCAGCCTTCCTGGGGGGAAAGAGACCCAGTACTTC,CASSLPGGKETQYF
TRBD2,NA,TRBJ2-5,TRBV29-1,TGCAGCGTCGTTCCGGGACTAGTCGATTTAGAGACCCAGTACTTC,CSVVPGLVDLETQYF
TRBD2,NA,TRBJ2-6,TRBV19,TGTGCCAGTAGTATACTTATCGGGACTAGCGGGCGCAAAAGCTCTGGGGCCAACGTCCTGACTTTC,CASSILIGTSGRKSSGANVLTF
TRBD1,NA,TRBJ1-4,TRBV6-5,TGTGCCAGCAGTCAGACAGGGACAGGAGAAAAACTGTTTTTT,CASSQTGTGEKLFF
TRBD2,NA,TRBJ2-1,TRBV5-1,TGCGCCAGCAGCTTGTCTCCTAGCGGGAGACCCGAGGGACGGTTAGGGTTGAATGAGCAGTTCTTC,CASSLSPSGRPEGRLGLNEQFF
NA,NA,TRBJ1-1,TRBV4-2,TGTGCCAGCAGCCAAGATCCAGGTGGGACACTCACTATGAACACTGAAGCTTTCTTT,CASSQDPGGTLTMNTEAFF
NA,NA,TRBJ1-2,TRBV7-9,TGTGCCAGCAGCTTAGAGGCAGGATATTCGTTTGGCTACACCTTC,CASSLEAGYSFGYTF
NA,NA,TRBJ1-5,TRBV2,TGTGCCAGCAGTGAGCGTCCTCAGCCCCAGCATTTT,CASSERPQPQHF
NA,NA,TRBJ2-1,TRBV27,TGTGCCACCGCGGGGGCTACCTACAATGAGCAGTTCTTC,CATAGATYNEQFF
TRBD1,NA,TRBJ1-2,TRBV28,TGTGCCAGCAGTTTACCCCAGGGACAGGGGAGGTCAGGCTACACCTTC,CASSLPQGQGRSGYTF
NA,NA,TRBJ2-1,TRBV27,TGTGCCAGCAGTTATGGCTCCCTGTCAAACAATGAGCAGTTCTTC,CASSYGSLSNNEQFF
NA,few,TRBJ1-1,TRBV2,TGTGCCAGCAGCAGGGAAAGCACTGAAGCTTTCTTT,CASSRESTEAFF
NA,NA,TRBJ1-5,TRBV30,TGTGCCTGGAGTGTAGGCGGAAATCAGCCCCAGCATTTT,CAWSVGGNQPQHF
NA,NA,TRBJ1-1,TRBV21-1,TGTGCCAGCAGTTTACTCCCCTGGGACAGCCTAAACACTGAAGCTTTCTTT,CASSLLPWDSLNTEAFF
TRBD1,once,TRBJ2-3,TRBV9,TGTGCCAGCAGTATACAGGGGTCCGAGAATACGCAGTATTTT,CASSIQGSENTQYF
NA,NA,TRBJ2-7,TRBV11-2,TGTGCCAGCAGCTCAGGGGTAACATACGAGCAGTACTTC,CASSSGVTYEQYF
TRBD2,once,TRBJ2-1,TRBV30,TGTGCCTGGACCGTCTGGGGGAGGGGCGGTGAGCAGTTCTTC,CAWTVWGRGGEQFF
TRBD2,NA,TRBJ2-1,TRBV7-3,TGTGCCAGCAGCTCTTTCGGGACTAGCAATGAGCAGTTCTTC,CASSSFGTSNEQFF
TRBD1,NA,TRBJ1-1,TRBV19,TGTGCCAGTAGTCCAAGAGGGGGCTACACTGAAGCTTTCTTT,CASSPRGGYTEAFF
NA,NA,TRBJ1-2,TRBV29-1,TGCAGCGTTGAAGAACAGAACTATGGCTACACCTTC,CSVEEQNYGYTF
NA,NA,TRBJ2-1,TRBV5-1,TGCGCCAGCAGCATAAACAATGAGCAGTTCTTC,CASSINNEQFF
NA,NA,TRBJ1-5,TRBV2,TGTGCCAGCAGTGAAGTAACAGTCAATCAGCCCCAGCATTTT,CASSEVTVNQPQHF
NA,NA,TRBJ1-4,TRBV11-2,TGTGCCAGCAGCTCCCGGACTGTTGAAAAACTGTTTTTT,CASSSRTVEKLFF